This T cell receptor (beta chain) appears in the sequencing data of a study of blood T cell repertoires in COVID-19. Study-wide context: The origin of the acute and convalescent COVID-19 samples was the United States, Italy and Spain. Sources were T cells, B-cell-depleted T cells, or PBMCs; the material itself was cDNA or gDNA.

CDR1 is LGHDT, CDR2 YNNKEL, per germline (reference sequence). Trimming left V 0 bases short and J 3 bases short, with 9 bases between. The CDR3 has 15 residues. Original processing methods: Cell counts per sample came from amplifying reference gene primers. The repertoire was sequenced with immunoSEQ multiplex PCR; TCRdb's copy has only in-frame clones and lacks some. That table supplies the V and J calls and clone size; D and trimming were determined from the DNA. Of tens of thousands of clones listed, 82% were seen once; the top ten hold roughly 2%. The sample was peripheral blood. V and J are TRBV3-1 (or the pseudogene TRBV3-2) and TRBJ1-5, with D uncertain. The receptor was derived from an elderly man with active or convalescent COVID-19. CDR3 sequence reads: CASSQEPRVNQPQHF. The CDR3 coding sequence is TGTGCCAGCAGCCAAGAACCACGCGTCAATCAGCCCCAGCATTTT.